The rows below give T cell receptor beta chains drawn from one sample of a study of CD8+ T cells in alopecia areata. The method was immunoSEQ multiplex PCR; TCRdb's version includes in-frame clones alone and lacks a portion of them. The repertoire holds approximately 150,000 clones, with 55% as singletons. Sample: CD4+ T cells sorted from blood. The source is a human donor in good health. Both conserved end residues are part of each CDR3. A D gene is named only where the DNA matches it firmly. Rows may omit the clone size; those that give it use once, few, many or a size class.

TGTGCCAGCAGCTCGAGCCAGAGCTCCTACAATGAGCAGTTCTTC CASSSSQSSYNEQFF TRBJ2-1 NA TRBV5-5 few
TGCAGCGGCGTTCGGGGGGAAAAGCAGTACTTC CSGVRGEKQYF TRBJ2-7 TRBD2 TRBV29-1 NA
TGTGCCAGCAGCCGGAGCGGGAACACCGGGGAGCTGTTTTTT CASSRSGNTGELFF TRBJ2-2 NA TRBV7-2 NA
TGCGCCAGCAGCAACTACGAGCGGGAACAAGAGACCCAGTACTTC CASSNYEREQETQYF TRBJ2-5 TRBD2 TRBV5-1 NA
TGCAGCGCGGGACTACTCTACAATGAGCAGTTCTTC CSAGLLYNEQFF TRBJ2-1 TRBD2 TRBV29-1 NA
TGTGCCAGCAGGAGGGACAGGTTAGCGGATACGCAGTATTTT CASRRDRLADTQYF TRBJ2-3 TRBD1 TRBV2 NA
TGTGCCAGCAGTTTACCCGGGACAGTTAGCAATCAGCCCCAGCATTTT CASSLPGTVSNQPQHF TRBJ1-5 TRBD1 TRBV28 NA
TGCAGCGTTGTTACAGACTCTACGATAGAGCAGTACTTC CSVVTDSTIEQYF TRBJ2-7 NA TRBV29-1 NA
TGTGCCAGCAGCCGGGCAGGGGGCGTCAATCAGCCCCAGCATTTT CASSRAGGVNQPQHF TRBJ1-5 NA TRBV21-1 few
TGCGCCAGCAGCTTGGACGGGGGGGGCTATCAGCCCCAGCATTTT CASSLDGGGYQPQHF TRBJ1-5 NA TRBV5-1 NA
TGTGCCTGGATTCGAGGAGTCACTGAAGCTTTCTTT CAWIRGVTEAFF TRBJ1-1 NA TRBV30 NA
TGCAGCGTCCATCGCCGTAATTACAGGGCGGGTACTGAAGCTTTCTTT CSVHRRNYRAGTEAFF TRBJ1-1 NA TRBV29-1 few
TGCGCCAGCAGCCCATCGGCAGGGCAGCTCGAGCAGTACTTC CASSPSAGQLEQYF TRBJ2-7 NA TRBV4-1 NA